These 6 T cell receptor beta chains originate from one sample sequenced in a study of T cell repertoires in cytomegalovirus infection (dated by TCRdb to between 2018 and 2021). Sample treatment or condition, as interpreted from the label and publication: in vitro stimulation with specific CMV peptide epitopes to enrich CMV-specific T cells. No antigens are known for them. Instrument on record: Illumina HiSeq 1500. The public sequencing data were trimmed at Q25 with fastp and processed into clonotypes with MiXCR by TCRdb, which kept only in-frame beta chains. Rows matching on CDR3 protein sequence are summarized as one entry with the most common DNA and genes. The table for this sample lists about 340,000 distinct CDR3 sequences; 25% to 35% of them were counted only once. The ten largest clones take up roughly 20% of the sample. The sequenced sample was cultured PBMCs, obtained from culture after CMV antigen stimulation. The receptors were sampled from a human donor in good health (CMV status not recorded). Some clones in this sample may be carry-over from other donors' samples.

This clonotype was detected many times. V and J are TRBV7-8 and TRBJ2-5; 14 nucleotides line up with TRBD2. The ends lost 5 bases at V and 5 bases at J; junction bases unmatched: 7. This CDR3 spans 16 amino acids. Per the germline V gene, CDR1 is SGHVS and CDR2 is FQNEAQ. CDR3 coding DNA: TGTGCCAGCAGCCCATCGGGACTAGCGGGAGTTGAGACCCAGTACTTC. It codes for CASSPSGLAGVETQYF.

J is TRBJ1-6 and V is TRBV25-1; 12 bases match TRBD1. The CDR3 covers 17 residues. Germline values: CDR1 MGHDK, CDR2 SYGVNS. Losses at the gene ends were 4 bases for V and 7 bases for J; bases not matched to a gene: 8. CDR3 sequence reads: CASSGTGTGGSNSPLHF. As DNA, the CDR3 is TGTGCCAGCAGTGGGACCGGGACAGGGGGCAGCAATTCACCCCTCCACTTT.

Only a few counts were recorded for this clonotype. The chain carries TRBV11-2 and TRBJ2-1, with D perhaps given as TRBD1 or TRBD2 (5 bases each). The CDR3 spans 15 residues. V gave up 5 bases and J gave up 8 bases, with 19 bases separating them. Germline CDR1 is SGHAT and CDR2 is FQNNGV. The CDR3 DNA follows: TGTGCCAGCAGCAATCTAATCCGGGACCCACATGAGCAGTTCTTC. Amino acid sequence: CASSNLIRDPHEQFF.

The V and J genes are TRBV5-4 and TRBJ2-1; 12 positions agree with TRBD2. CDR1 and CDR2 from the germline V gene are SGHNT and YYREEE (reference sequence). J lost 4 bases, V lost 4 bases, and 6 bases had no gene match. The CDR3 is 16 residues long. The CDR3 DNA is TGTGCCAGCAGCCGACCGACTAGCGGGGGTTACAATGAGCAGTTCTTC. It codes for CASSRPTSGGYNEQFF.

The V and J genes are TRBV7-8 and TRBJ1-2; D gene unclear. The CDR3 contains 13 residues. V lost 3 bases to trimming and J lost 4 bases, with 9 bases between them. In germline, CDR1 is SGHVS, CDR2 FQNEAQ. The CDR3 DNA reads as TGTGCCAGCAGCTTTTCAGTCGTCTATGGCTACACCTTC. Protein: CASSFSVVYGYTF. The full variable domain, rest sourced from reference TRBV7-8 and TRBJ1-2, is GAGVSQSPRYKVAKRGQDVALRCDPISGHVSLFWYQQALGQGPEFLTYFQNEAQLDKSGLPSDRFFAERPEGSVSTLKIQRTQQEDSAVYLCASSFSVVYGYTFGSGTRLTVV.

This clonotype has at least ten counts. The rearrangement links TRBV7-6 to TRBJ1-3; unclear D gene. The CDR3 runs to 14 residues. V shed 4 bases and J shed 4 bases, with 11 bases lying between them. Germline assignment: CDR1 SGHVS and CDR2 FNYEAQ. DNA of the CDR3: TGTGCCAGCAGCTCCTACCAAATAGGAAACACCATATATTTT. It translates to CASSSYQIGNTIYF.